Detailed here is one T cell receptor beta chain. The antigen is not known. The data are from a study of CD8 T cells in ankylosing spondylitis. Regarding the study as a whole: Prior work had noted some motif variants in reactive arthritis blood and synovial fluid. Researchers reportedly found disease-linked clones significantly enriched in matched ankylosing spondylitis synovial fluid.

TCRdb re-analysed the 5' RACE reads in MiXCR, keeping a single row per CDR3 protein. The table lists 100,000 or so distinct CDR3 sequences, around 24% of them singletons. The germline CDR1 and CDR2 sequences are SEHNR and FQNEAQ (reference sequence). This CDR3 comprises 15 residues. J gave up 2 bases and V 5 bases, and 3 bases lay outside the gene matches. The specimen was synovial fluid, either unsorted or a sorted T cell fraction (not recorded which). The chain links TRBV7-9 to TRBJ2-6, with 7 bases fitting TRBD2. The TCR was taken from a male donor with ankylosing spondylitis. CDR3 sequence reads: CASSPTSAGANVLTF. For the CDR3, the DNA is TGTGCCAGCAGCCCCACTAGCGCTGGGGCCAACGTCCTGACTTTC.